The 4 T cell receptor beta chains listed next were all sequenced from one sample in a study of OX40 agonist ivuxolimab in advanced cancers. Data came from immunoSEQ multiplex PCR; TCRdb stores just in-frame clones and leaves some out. The sample includes about 110,000 clones, around 90% seen only once; the top ten take roughly 1.2%. The material was CD4+ or CD8+ T cells sorted from blood, obtained in a trial of the OX40 agonist ivuxolimab. These receptors all come from an adult with an advanced solid tumor such as melanoma, head and neck, liver or kidney cancer.

This chain connects TRBV28 to TRBJ1-1; D is possibly TRBD1 (6 bases). V was shortened by 10 bases and J by 1 base, with 10 bases between the two germline ends. This CDR3 region has 12 residues. CDR1 is MDHEN and CDR2 is SYDVKM in the germline V gene. CDR3 in amino acids: CAMQGPNTEAFF. In DNA form, the CDR3 reads TGTGCCATGCAGGGGCCGAACACTGAAGCTTTCTTT.

The chain uses TRBV28 and TRBJ2-7, with a possible D match to TRBD2 (6 bases). The germline V and J ends were trimmed by 3 bases and 5 bases, with 8 bases remaining between them. CDR1 and CDR2 (germline): MDHEN, SYDVKM. This CDR3 spans 12 amino acids. The DNA for the CDR3 is TGTGCCAGCAGTTTGGGAGGCGACGAGCAGTACTTC. Amino acids: CASSLGGDEQYF. Full variable domain (outside the CDR3, taken from reference TRBV28 and TRBJ2-7): DVKVTQSSRYLVKRTGEKVFLECVQDMDHENMFWYRQDPGLGLRLIYFSYDVKMKEKGDIPEGYSVSREKKERFSLILESASTNQTSMYLCASSLGGDEQYFGPGTRLTVT.

The chain uses TRBV7-9 and TRBJ2-7, with D unclear. Per germline, CDR1 SEHNR and CDR2 FQNEAQ (reference sequence). V lost 0 bases, J lost 6 bases, and 12 bases lay in between. The CDR3 totals 14 residues. The CDR3 DNA sequence: TGTGCCAGCAGCTTAGCGCGAGCCAACGGCGAGCAGTACTTC. It codes for CASSLARANGEQYF.

This sequence joins TRBV28 and TRBJ1-1, with D possibly being TRBD1 (6 bases). V gave up 5 bases and J gave up 5 bases, with 24 bases separating them. The CDR3 is 17 residues long. Germline CDR1 and CDR2: MDHEN and SYDVKM. The CDR3 bases are TGTGCCAGCAGTACCCGGGACACCTCCCGGGCGGGGACTGAAGCTTTCTTT. Translating it yields CASSTRDTSRAGTEAFF.